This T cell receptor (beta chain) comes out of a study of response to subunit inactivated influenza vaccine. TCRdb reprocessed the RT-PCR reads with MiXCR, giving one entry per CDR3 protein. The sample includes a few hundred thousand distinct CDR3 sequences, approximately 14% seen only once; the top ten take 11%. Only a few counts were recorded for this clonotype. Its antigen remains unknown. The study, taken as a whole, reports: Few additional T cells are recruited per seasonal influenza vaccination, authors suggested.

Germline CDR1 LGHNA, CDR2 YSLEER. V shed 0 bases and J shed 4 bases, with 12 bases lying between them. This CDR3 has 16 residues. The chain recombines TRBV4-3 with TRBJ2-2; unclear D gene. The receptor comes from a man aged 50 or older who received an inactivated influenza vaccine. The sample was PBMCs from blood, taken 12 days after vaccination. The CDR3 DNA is TGCGCCAGCAGCCAAGATTTAGGGCAGATCACCGGGGAGCTGTTTTTT. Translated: CASSQDLGQITGELFF.